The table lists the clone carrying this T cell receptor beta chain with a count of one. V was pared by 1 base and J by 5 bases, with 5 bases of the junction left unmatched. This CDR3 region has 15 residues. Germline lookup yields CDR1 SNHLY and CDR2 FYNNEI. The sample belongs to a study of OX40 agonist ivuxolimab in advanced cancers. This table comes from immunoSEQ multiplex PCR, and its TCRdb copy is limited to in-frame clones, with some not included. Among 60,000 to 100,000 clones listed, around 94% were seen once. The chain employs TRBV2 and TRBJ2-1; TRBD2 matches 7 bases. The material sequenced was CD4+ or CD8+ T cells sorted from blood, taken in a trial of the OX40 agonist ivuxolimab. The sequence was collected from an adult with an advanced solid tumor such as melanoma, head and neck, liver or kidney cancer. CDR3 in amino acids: CASSEVGGENNEQFF. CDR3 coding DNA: TGTGCCAGCAGTGAAGTGGGGGGGGAAAACAATGAGCAGTTCTTC.